The next 14 T cell receptor beta chains were all read from a single sample in a study of blood T cell repertoires in COVID-19. Clones were read by immunoSEQ multiplex PCR, and TCRdb kept only the in-frame ones, dropping some. Of over 400,000 clones listed, 70% to 90% are singletons. What was sequenced was peripheral blood. The origin of the receptors is a woman under 40 with active or convalescent COVID-19.

The gene calls are TRBV19 and TRBJ2-1; D call uncertain. Trimming removed 5 bases from V and 7 bases from J, with 6 bases in between. Germline lookup yields CDR1 LNHDA and CDR2 SQIVND (reference sequence). The CDR3 runs 11 residues. The CDR3 is CASSAGNEQFF. The CDR3 nucleotides are TGTGCCAGTAGTGCCGGGAATGAGCAGTTCTTC.

The chain uses TRBV6-5 and TRBJ1-1, with unresolved D. The V gene's germline CDR1 is MNHEY and CDR2 SVGAGI. V was cut by 6 bases and J by 11 bases, with 19 bases left in between. The CDR3 runs 13 residues. The CDR3 region is CASRQGGFGSAFF. The CDR3 DNA reads as TGTGCCAGCAGGCAAGGCGGGTTTGGGTCGGCTTTCTTT.

This clone was observed a single time. The rearrangement uses TRBV4-1 and TRBJ2-7; 11 bases line up with TRBD2. Germline values: CDR1 MGHRA, CDR2 YSYEKL. CDR3 size: 14 residues. The J segment lost 7 bases and the V segment lost 7 bases, leaving 9 bases of the junction unmatched. CDR3 DNA: TGCGCCAGCACCCTAACTAGCGGGAGTTATGAGCAGTACTTC. It specifies CASTLTSGSYEQYF.

The genes are TRBV3-1 (or the pseudogene TRBV3-2) and TRBJ2-7; D unresolved. V was shortened by 1 base and J by 5 bases, with 6 bases between the two germline ends. CDR1 and CDR2 (germline): LGHDT, YNNKEL (reference sequence). This CDR3 comprises 12 residues. CDR3 nucleotide sequence: TGTGCCAGCAGCCAAGCCCCTAACGAGCAGTACTTC. Residues: CASSQAPNEQYF.

This clone was recorded only once. V is TRBV2 and J is TRBJ1-2; D remains unclear. Germline V CDR1 and CDR2: SNHLY, FYNNEI. This CDR3 is 14 amino acids long. Trimming pared 6 bases from V and 5 bases from J, leaving 16 bases between. The CDR3 nucleotides read TGTGCCAGCAGCGCCTGGAGTACGGCATATGGCTACACCTTC. Translation: CASSAWSTAYGYTF.

The rearrangement links TRBV29-1 to TRBJ1-1; TRBD1 agrees at 10 bases. Trimming took 4 bases from V and 1 from J; bases not matched to a gene: 9. Germline V gene sequence: CDR1 SQVTM, CDR2 ANQGSEA. The CDR3 contains 16 residues. CDR3 sequence: CSVASLGQGTNTEAFF. DNA of the CDR3: TGCAGCGTTGCGAGTTTGGGACAGGGGACGAACACTGAAGCTTTCTTT.

This chain joins TRBV5-1 and TRBJ1-1, with D unresolved. From germline, CDR1 is SGHRS and CDR2 YFSETQ. The ends were cut back, 0 bases at V and 6 bases at J, with 18 bases in the middle. The length of the CDR3 is 16 residues. CDR3 sequence reads: CASSLGQPQRLPEAFF. CDR3 sequence (DNA): TGCGCCAGCAGCTTGGGGCAGCCCCAGCGCCTACCTGAAGCTTTCTTT.

V usage is TRBV5-1 and J usage is TRBJ1-1, with 8 bases matching TRBD1. The CDR3 contains 14 residues. Trimming removed 3 bases from V and 0 bases from J; junction bases left unmatched: 1. CDR1 and CDR2 from the germline V gene are SGHRS and YFSETQ. The CDR3 DNA reads as TGCGCCAGCAGCTGGACAGGGCTGAACACTGAAGCTTTCTTT. This gives the protein CASSWTGLNTEAFF.

J is TRBJ1-2 and V is TRBV21-1; the DNA was not used to check the table's D call, TRBD1. TRBV21-1 is shown as a pseudogene. This CDR3 has 16 residues. CDR3 coding DNA: TGTGCCAGCAGCAGACCGGACACCAATCCTAACTATGGCTACACCTTC. Residues: CASSRPDTNPNYGYTF.

The chain has TRBV6-5 and TRBJ1-3, with TRBD1 as a possible D gene (5 bases). The CDR3 has 15 amino acids. The V end lost 7 bases, the J end lost 4 bases, and 17 bases lay between the germline ends. Germline CDR1 reads MNHEY; CDR2 reads SVGAGI. The CDR3 sequence is CASTDRDSRGNTIYF. The CDR3 DNA reads TGTGCCAGCACCGATCGGGACTCACGAGGAAACACCATATATTTT.

This clone turned up a few times. V and J are TRBV2 and TRBJ1-6; D not resolved. Germline V gene sequence: CDR1 SNHLY, CDR2 FYNNEI. This CDR3 has 17 amino acids. V lost 11 bases and J lost 7, with 27 bases in between. The CDR3 DNA sequence: TGTGCCCTACATGGGCAAGCGGGCTCGGAGCGGAATTCACCCCTCCACTTT. Protein product: CALHGQAGSERNSPLHF.

The chain carries TRBV15 and TRBJ1-6; possibly TRBD1 for D (6 bases). Per germline, CDR1 LNHNV and CDR2 YYDKDF (reference sequence). Trimming took 0 bases from V and 10 from J, leaving 13 bases between them. The length of the CDR3 is 15 residues. The CDR3 protein is CATSREVGTLSPLHF. The CDR3 DNA is TGTGCCACCAGCAGAGAGGTTGGGACACTCTCACCCCTCCACTTT. Full variable domain (missing parts from reference TRBV15 and TRBJ1-6): DAMVIQNPRYQVTQFGKPVTLSCSQTLNHNVMYWYQQKSSQAPKLLFHYYDKDFNNEADTPDNFQSRRPNTSFCFLDIRSPGLGDTAMYLCATSREVGTLSPLHFGNGTRLTVT.

The gene calls are TRBV18 and TRBJ1-1; the D is unclear. The CDR3 extends over 13 amino acids. V was cut by 3 bases and J by 8 bases, with 13 bases left in between. Looked up from germline, CDR1 is KGHSH and CDR2 is LQKENI. The CDR3: CASSPPGLNEAFF. Here the CDR3 DNA reads TGTGCCAGCTCACCTCCCGGACTAAACGAAGCTTTCTTT.

The chain recombines TRBV7-8 with TRBJ2-7; TRBD1 matches 8 bases. The germline V gene encodes CDR1 SGHVS and CDR2 FQNEAQ. V dropped 3 bases and J dropped 3; count of bases not matched to a gene: 4. The CDR3 consists of 14 residues. The CDR3 here is CASSLKGQGYEQYF. The CDR3 DNA sequence: TGTGCCAGCAGCTTGAAAGGACAGGGCTACGAGCAGTACTTC. The entire variable domain, with the rest obtained from reference TRBV7-8 and TRBJ2-7, is as follows: GAGVSQSPRYKVAKRGQDVALRCDPISGHVSLFWYQQALGQGPEFLTYFQNEAQLDKSGLPSDRFFAERPEGSVSTLKIQRTQQEDSAVYLCASSLKGQGYEQYFGPGTRLTVT.